The 10 T cell receptor beta chains in this list originate from one sample, sequenced in a study of cytomegalovirus exposure and HLA in healthy donors. The PCR ran on 60 Vbeta and 13 Jbeta primers. Here immunoSEQ multiplex PCR was the method, and the copy in TCRdb shows in-frame clones only, minus some. The data hold over 150,000 clones, with 70% to 80% observed a single time. The sequenced sample was PBMCs. Source of these receptors: a woman aged 40-49 years in good health and CMV-seronegative.

This clone was seen more than once but under ten times. At one end the junction does not follow the germline gene, possibly because of a read error. The rearrangement joins TRBV6-1 to TRBJ2-1, with 10 bases aligning to TRBD2. This CDR3 is 14 amino acids long. Germline CDR1 and CDR2: MNHNS and SASEGT. The CDR3 here is CASTEIAGGNEQFF. CDR3 DNA: TGTGCCAGCACTGAAATAGCGGGAGGCAATGAGCAGTTCTTC.

The chain combines TRBV6-5 with TRBJ2-3; possible D gene TRBD1, 6 bases. Germline loops: CDR1 MNHEY, CDR2 SVGAGI. CDR3 length: 15 amino acids. Trimming removed 0 bases from V and 1 base from J, with 8 bases in between. The CDR3 DNA reads as TGTGCCAGCAGTTACTCGAGACAGGGCACAGATACGCAGTATTTT. Translating gives CASSYSRQGTDTQYF.

The rearrangement joins TRBV6-1 to TRBJ2-3; TRBD1 agrees at 7 bases. The germline gives CDR1 MNHNS, CDR2 SASEGT. The CDR3 sequence is 15 residues long. With 0 bases clipped from V and 7 bases from J, the junction kept 7 bases outside the gene matches. CDR3 DNA: TGTGCCAGCAGTGAAGCGCGACAGGGAAGGAATACGCAGTATTTT. Translating gives CASSEARQGRNTQYF.

This clone was counted between two and nine times. The genes are TRBV7-2 and TRBJ2-7; TRBD1 might be the D (5 bases). Germline lookup yields CDR1 SGHTA and CDR2 FQGNSA. The CDR3 extends over 17 amino acids. V lost 2 bases, J lost 3 bases, and 20 bases lay in between. The DNA for the CDR3 is TGTGCCAGCAGCTTACCCCGGCAGGGAATCGGGTACTACGAGCAGTACTTC. Translation: CASSLPRQGIGYYEQYF.

The rearrangement links TRBV5-1 to TRBJ2-5, with D possibly TRBD1 on 7 matching bases. This CDR3 region has 14 residues. Germline CDR1 is SGHRS and CDR2 is YFSETQ. V was shortened by 3 bases and J by 4 bases, with 13 bases between the two germline ends. The CDR3 bases are TGCGCCAGCAGCTCAGGGGGGATTGGAGAGACCCAGTACTTC. Translated: CASSSGGIGETQYF. The whole variable domain, remainder taken from reference TRBV5-1 and TRBJ2-5, is KAGVTQTPRYLIKTRGQQVTLSCSPISGHRSVSWYQQTPGQGLQFLFEYFSETQRNKGNFPGRFSGRQFSNSRSEMNVSTLELGDSALYLCASSSGGIGETQYFGPGTRLLVL.

V and J are TRBV11-3 and TRBJ1-1; 8 bases line up with TRBD1. Germline V lookup: CDR1 SGHNT, CDR2 YENEEA. J was trimmed by 9 bases and V by 4 bases; bases with no gene match: 7. The CDR3 contains 13 residues. This chain's CDR3 is CASSSTGVSKAFF. The CDR3 DNA reads as TGTGCCAGCAGCTCGACAGGGGTTAGTAAAGCTTTCTTT.

The V gene is TRBV4-2, the J gene TRBJ2-7; D uncertain. The CDR3 is made up of 14 amino acids. In germline, CDR1 is LGHNA, CDR2 YNFKEQ. V was clipped by 0 bases and J by 2 bases, with 8 bases between them. CDR3 bases: TGTGCCAGCAGCCAAGAGGGCCAAGCCTACGAGCAGTACTTC. Translated: CASSQEGQAYEQYF.

The chain has TRBV6-5 and TRBJ2-7, with D perhaps TRBD1 (5 bases). V was pared by 6 bases and J by 3 bases, with 9 bases between. The germline gives CDR1 MNHEY, CDR2 SVGAGI. The CDR3 covers 12 residues. CDR3 coding DNA: TGTGCCAGCAGCAGGGCTGGCTACGAGCAGTACTTC. This sequence encodes CASSRAGYEQYF.

The chain is built from TRBV5-4 and TRBJ1-1; TRBD1 is a possible D gene (6 bases). From germline, CDR1 is SGHNT and CDR2 YYREEE (reference sequence). V was pared by 2 bases and J by 5 bases, with 10 bases between. This CDR3 contains 13 residues. DNA of the CDR3: TGTGCCAGCAGCTTACAGGGTTTTACTGAAGCTTTCTTT. Protein product: CASSLQGFTEAFF.

The rearrangement joins TRBV18 to TRBJ1-2, with 9 positions matching TRBD1. V dropped 1 base and J dropped 6; count of bases not matched to a gene: 0. This CDR3 is built from 13 residues. Germline V gives CDR1 KGHSH, CDR2 LQKENI. CDR3 DNA: TGTGCCAGCTCACCACGGACAGGGGATGGCTACACCTTC. The encoded protein is CASSPRTGDGYTF. Supplemented by reference TRBV18 and TRBJ1-2, the full variable domain reads NAGVMQNPRHLVRRRGQEARLRCSPMKGHSHVYWYRQLPEEGLKFMVYLQKENIIDESGMPKERFSAEFPKEGPSILRIQQVVRGDSAAYFCASSPRTGDGYTFGSGTRLTVV.